Listed below are T cell receptor beta chains from one sample, sequenced in a study of regulatory T cells in long-lasting Graves disease. Via MiXCR, TCRdb re-called the multiplex PCR reads, giving one row per CDR3 protein. The table has about 350,000 distinct CDR3 sequences, around 15% seen once; the top ten hold about 27%. This same sample was also part of a study on T cells in Graves' hyperthyroidism and ophthalmopathy.

The sequencing used peripheral blood mononuclear cells (PBMCs), collected at new diagnosis, from a patient treated with antithyroid drugs. The receptors were sampled from a man aged 35-49 years with Graves disease. The CDR3 runs from the conserved cysteine through the conserved F or W. D genes are given only for firm matches. Only part of the rows carry a size: once, few, many, or a class if the clone is expanded.

CDR3 length	D gene	V gene	J gene	clone size	CDR3 DNA	CDR3 protein
15	TRBD2	TRBV11-1	TRBJ2-1	many	TGCGCCAGCAGCGAGACTAGCGCCTTCTACAATGAGCAGTTCTTC	CASSETSAFYNEQFF
15	TRBD1	TRBV6-1	TRBJ2-5	many	TGTGCCAGCAGTGTGCGGGACAGGGGTGAAGAGACCCAGTACTTC	CASSVRDRGEETQYF
20	TRBD1	TRBV28	TRBJ2-3	.	TGTGCCAGCAGTTTCCCGGGACAGGGGGCGGCTAGCGATAGCACAGATACGCAGTATTTT	CASSFPGQGAASDSTDTQYF
14	TRBD2	TRBV12-3/TRBV12-4	TRBJ2-2	.	TGTGCCAGCGGGCCGACGGGGGGTTCCGGGGAGCTGTTTTTT	CASGPTGGSGELFF
15	.	TRBV7-3	TRBJ2-1	many	TGTGCCAGCAGCTCGACAGCCAGCTCCTACAATGAGCAGTTCTTC	CASSSTASSYNEQFF
17	.	TRBV20-1	TRBJ1-4	.	TGCAGTGCTAGAGATCGTTGGGCAGGTGCACCTAATGAAAAACTGTTTTTT	CSARDRWAGAPNEKLFF
18	TRBD2	TRBV11-3	TRBJ2-5	few	TGTGCCAGCAGCTTAGGGAGTAGCGGGGTCCAAGGTCAAGAGACCCAGTACTTC	CASSLGSSGVQGQETQYF
13	.	TRBV7-8	TRBJ2-1	many	TGTGCCAGCAGCTGGGGACAAAACGGTGAGCAGTTCTTC	CASSWGQNGEQFF
16	.	TRBV28	TRBJ2-2	many	TGTGCCAGCAGTCCAGCCGGGACAACGAACACCGGGGAGCTGTTTTTT	CASSPAGTTNTGELFF
14	TRBD1	TRBV2	TRBJ1-1	many	TGTGCCAGTGGGGTTGACAGGGCTTCCACTGAAGCTTTCTTT	CASGVDRASTEAFF
16	.	TRBV29-1	TRBJ2-1	.	TGCAGCGTTGTGTGGTTGGCAACAGGATCCTACAATGAGCAGTTCTTC	CSVVWLATGSYNEQFF
15	.	TRBV12-3/TRBV12-4	TRBJ1-5	many	TGTGCCAGCAGTTTACAGGCTCCTATTAGTCAGCCCCAGCATTTT	CASSLQAPISQPQHF
14	.	TRBV9	TRBJ1-4	.	TGTGCCAGCAGCGTAGGGGTGGGTTATGAAAAACTGTTTTTT	CASSVGVGYEKLFF